Listed below are T cell receptor beta chains from one sample, sequenced in a study of blood T cell repertoires in COVID-19. Assay: immunoSEQ multiplex PCR; the TCRdb copy retains only in-frame clones and omits some. The profile shows around 200,000 clones, 70% to 90% of them singletons. Sequenced material: peripheral blood. These receptors all come from a human donor with active or convalescent COVID-19. The donor label of this sample is uncertain. CDR3s include the opening cysteine and the closing phenylalanine or tryptophan. A D gene is named only where the DNA matches it firmly. Clone size is given for some rows only: seen once, a few or many times, or a class if the clone is expanded.

d_call	v_call	clone_size	j_call	cdr3_aa	cdr3_nt
TRBD1	TRBV6-5	once	TRBJ2-7	CASRDRDYEQYF	TGTGCCAGCAGGGACAGGGACTACGAGCAGTACTTC
TRBD2	TRBV4-1	.	TRBJ2-7	CASSSGGLSPYEQYF	TGCGCCAGCAGTTCTGGGGGACTATCCCCCTACGAGCAGTACTTC
TRBD2	TRBV25-1	.	TRBJ2-7	CASSESRGGRNSYEQYF	TGTGCCAGCAGTGAATCCCGCGGCGGGAGGAACTCCTACGAGCAGTACTTC
.	TRBV7-3	.	TRBJ2-3	CASSPGLYSAGTDTQYF	TGTGCCAGCAGCCCTGGTTTGTATAGCGCGGGAACAGATACGCAGTATTTT
TRBD1	TRBV4-3	.	TRBJ1-4	CASSQGTGVLNEKLFF	TGCGCCAGCAGCCAAGGAACAGGGGTTTTGAATGAAAAACTGTTTTTT
.	TRBV4-3	.	TRBJ2-7	CASSQDRLVTLYEQYF	TGCGCCAGCAGCCAAGATAGACTAGTGACACTCTACGAGCAGTACTTC
.	TRBV4-1	.	TRBJ2-5	CASSPLEVEETQYF	TGCGCCAGCAGCCCCCTAGAGGTAGAAGAGACCCAGTACTTC
.	TRBV30	.	TRBJ2-1	CAWVGSSYNEQFF	TGTGCCTGGGTCGGGAGCTCCTACAATGAGCAGTTCTTC
.	TRBV30	.	TRBJ2-4	CAWSFAGKAKNIQYF	TGTGCCTGGAGCTTTGCGGGAAAAGCCAAAAACATTCAGTACTTC
.	TRBV4-1	.	TRBJ1-5	CASSQDGGSIQPQHF	TGCGCCAGCAGCCAAGACGGGGGGTCCATTCAGCCCCAGCATTTT
.	TRBV4-3	.	TRBJ2-7	CASSQDAGIWRGQYF	TGCGCCAGCAGCCAAGATGCCGGGATTTGGAGGGGGCAGTACTTC
TRBD1	TRBV15	.	TRBJ1-4	CATSSGDSNEKLFF	TGTGCCACCAGCAGCGGGGACAGTAATGAAAAACTGTTTTTT
.	TRBV28	.	TRBJ2-4	CASSPQGGVKNIQYF	TGTGCCAGCAGTCCCCAGGGAGGTGTCAAAAACATTCAGTACTTC
TRBD1	TRBV15	once	TRBJ1-5	CATSRDFSVRDRALVGNQPQHF	TGTGCCACCAGCAGAGATTTCTCCGTCCGGGACAGGGCTTTGGTGGGCAATCAGCCCCAGCATTTT
.	TRBV7-8	.	TRBJ1-5	CASSSRVGGNQPQHF	TGTGCCAGCAGCTCCAGGGTAGGGGGCAATCAGCCCCAGCATTTT
.	TRBV27	.	TRBJ2-2	CASSLWRNGTGELFF	TGTGCCAGCAGTTTATGGAGGAACGGGACCGGGGAGCTGTTTTTT
TRBD2	TRBV19	.	TRBJ2-5	CASTWSGGIGETQYF	TGTGCCAGTACATGGAGCGGGGGAATTGGGGAGACCCAGTACTTC
.	TRBV29-1	.	TRBJ1-2	CSVGEAHGYTF	TGCAGCGTTGGGGAGGCCCATGGCTACACCTTC
TRBD2	TRBV6-5	.	TRBJ2-1	CASIRLAGNNEQFF	TGTGCCAGCATTAGGCTAGCGGGGAACAATGAGCAGTTCTTC
.	TRBV21-1	.	TRBJ1-1	CASIGGEETYTEAFF	TGTGCCAGCATAGGAGGGGAGGAAACCTACACTGAAGCTTTCTTT
.	TRBV5-1	.	TRBJ1-1	CASSLMGGRNTEAFF	TGCGCCAGCAGCTTGATGGGGGGACGGAACACTGAAGCTTTCTTT
.	TRBV29-1	.	TRBJ2-7	CSVSQVSYEQYF	TGCAGCGTCTCACAGGTTTCCTACGAGCAGTACTTC
TRBD1	TRBV3-1/TRBV3-2	few	TRBJ1-2	CASSQADRENGYTF	TGTGCCAGCAGCCAAGCGGACAGGGAGAATGGCTACACCTTC
TRBD1	TRBV10-3	once	TRBJ2-1	CAIRDRATYNEQFF	TGTGCCATCCGTGACAGGGCCACCTACAATGAGCAGTTCTTC
TRBD1	TRBV12-3/TRBV12-4	once	TRBJ2-5	CASTRTGEETQYF	TGTGCCAGCACCAGGACAGGGGAGGAGACCCAGTACTTC
.	TRBV30	.	TRBJ1-5	CAWRAGWNQPQHF	TGTGCCTGGAGGGCAGGGTGGAATCAGCCCCAGCATTTT
TRBD1	TRBV4-2	.	TRBJ2-2	CASSQEAGGFAGELFF	TGTGCCAGCAGCCAAGAGGCAGGGGGTTTTGCCGGGGAGCTGTTTTTT
.	TRBV14	.	TRBJ1-5	CASSQASNQPQHF	TGTGCCAGCAGCCAAGCGAGCAATCAGCCCCAGCATTTT
.	TRBV23-1	.	TRBJ1-1	CASRLNMSIRPEAFF	TGCGCCAGCAGACTCAATATGTCGATCAGGCCTGAAGCTTTCTTT
.	TRBV11-2	.	TRBJ2-7	CASSLDRGTYEQYF	TGTGCCAGCAGCTTAGATCGAGGAACTTACGAGCAGTACTTC
.	TRBV9	.	TRBJ1-2	CASSVSGRATYGYTF	TGTGCCAGCAGCGTATCGGGCAGGGCAACGTATGGCTACACCTTC
.	TRBV7-9	.	TRBJ1-4	CASSSEGISEKLFF	TGTGCCAGCAGCTCGGAGGGTATTAGTGAAAAACTGTTTTTT
TRBD1	TRBV6-5	.	TRBJ1-2	CASSYSGGQANYGYTF	TGTGCCAGCAGTTACTCGGGGGGACAGGCAAACTATGGCTACACCTTC
.	TRBV4-1	.	TRBJ1-1	CASSQLNPGNTEAFF	TGCGCCAGCAGCCAATTAAATCCAGGGAACACTGAAGCTTTCTTT
.	TRBV21-1	.	TRBJ2-3	CASSPTGVRTDTQYF	TGTGCCAGCAGCCCGACAGGGGTTAGAACAGATACGCAGTATTTT
.	TRBV5-1	.	TRBJ2-3	CATTFSGGSTDTQYF	TGCGCCACTACTTTCAGCGGAGGGAGCACAGATACGCAGTATTTT
TRBD1	TRBV29-1	few	TRBJ1-4	CSVDHGTGGTNEKLFF	TGCAGCGTTGACCACGGGACAGGGGGTACTAATGAAAAACTGTTTTTT
.	TRBV2	.	TRBJ1-1	CATEYFDITPGNTEAFF	TGTGCCACCGAGTATTTCGATATTACCCCTGGGAACACTGAAGCTTTCTTT
TRBD1	TRBV3-1/TRBV3-2	few	TRBJ1-1	CASSPNGQGKAFF	TGTGCCAGCAGCCCCAACGGACAGGGGAAAGCTTTCTTT
TRBD2	TRBV5-1	.	TRBJ2-6	CASSPGGTAGSGANVLTF	TGCGCCAGCAGCCCGGGAGGGACGGCTGGGTCTGGGGCCAACGTCCTGACTTTC
.	TRBV7-3	.	TRBJ2-7	CASSLGGTSSEQYF	TGTGCCAGCAGCTTAGGGGGGACTTCTAGCGAGCAGTACTTC
TRBD1	TRBV7-6	.	TRBJ2-7	CASSSMGQGHDEQYF	TGTGCCAGCAGCTCCATGGGACAGGGGCATGACGAGCAGTACTTC
TRBD1	TRBV5-6	.	TRBJ1-1	CASSWAGGTNTEAFF	TGTGCCAGCAGCTGGGCAGGGGGCACAAACACTGAAGCTTTCTTT
.	TRBV28	.	TRBJ2-3	CASSLGFALESF	TGTGCCAGCAGTTTAGGATTTGCGCTAGAGTCTTTT
TRBD2	TRBV7-9	.	TRBJ2-7	CASSLVSGRENEQYF	TGTGCCAGCAGCTTAGTTAGCGGGAGAGAAAACGAGCAGTACTTC
.	TRBV4-1	.	TRBJ1-2	CASSQETRGYGYTF	TGCGCCAGCAGCCAAGAGACCAGAGGGTATGGCTACACCTTC
TRBD1	TRBV19	.	TRBJ2-5	CASRDSGTDEETQYF	TGTGCCAGTAGAGACTCCGGGACAGACGAAGAGACCCAGTACTTC
.	TRBV2	.	TRBJ2-1	CASSAMEGPQFF	TGTGCCAGCAGTGCCATGGAGGGCCCCCAGTTCTTC
.	TRBV29-1	.	TRBJ1-4	CSALNEKLFF	TGCAGCGCCCTAAATGAAAAACTGTTTTTT
.	TRBV28	.	TRBJ2-7	CASRDSNEQYF	TGTGCCTCCCGGGACTCTAACGAGCAGTACTTC
.	TRBV7-2	.	TRBJ1-1	CASSLSWNTEAFF	TGTGCCAGCAGCTTATCATGGAACACTGAAGCTTTCTTT
TRBD2	TRBV19	.	TRBJ2-7	CASSLASGPGEQYF	TGTGCCAGTAGTTTGGCTAGCGGTCCGGGAGAGCAGTACTTC
.	TRBV4-3	.	TRBJ1-3	CASSQEGRDGNTIYF	TGCGCCAGCAGCCAAGAAGGCAGGGATGGAAACACCATATATTTT
.	TRBV9	.	TRBJ1-6	CASSAVGGASPLHF	TGTGCCAGCAGCGCCGTGGGTGGGGCTTCACCCCTCCACTTT
TRBD2	TRBV30	.	TRBJ2-4	CAWSVRRGTIAKNIQYF	TGTGCCTGGAGTGTTAGGCGGGGGACTATAGCCAAAAACATTCAGTACTTC
.	TRBV30	.	TRBJ1-2	CAWSVWAGAIVYGYTF	TGTGCCTGGAGTGTATGGGCGGGCGCGATAGTTTATGGCTACACCTTC
.	TRBV27	.	TRBJ2-7	CASSLSGQSSYEQYF	TGTGCCAGCAGTTTAAGTGGACAGAGCTCCTACGAGCAGTACTTC
TRBD1	TRBV7-2	few	TRBJ2-7	CASSLEAGQGNEQYF	TGTGCCAGCAGCCTGGAGGCGGGACAGGGTAACGAGCAGTACTTC